Below are 11 T cell receptor beta chains sequenced from a single sample in a study of shared clonotypes between healthy human individuals. Using immunoSEQ multiplex PCR, the repertoire was profiled, and TCRdb retains in-frame clones only, with some absent. Of about 980,000 clones in the sample, approximately 80% were seen once. Material for sequencing was memory CD4+ T cells sorted from blood. As for subset: CD45RA-negative fraction. The receptors were gathered from a man between 18 and 29 years old in good health.

The rearrangement links TRBV28 to TRBJ2-7; TRBD1 matches 8 bases. Germline lookup yields CDR1 MDHEN and CDR2 SYDVKM. There are 15 residues in the CDR3. V shed 6 bases, J shed 0 bases, and the junction held 7 bases outside the gene matches. CDR3 in amino acids: CASSLDRGFSYEQYF. The CDR3 DNA reads as TGTGCCAGCAGCTTAGACAGGGGCTTCTCCTACGAGCAGTACTTC.

This clone was seen only once. A read error likely explains this, since a far larger clone differs by one base. The chain combines TRBV5-4 with TRBJ2-1; 12 nucleotides line up with TRBD2. V lost 4 bases to trimming and J lost 3 bases; unmatched junction nucleotides: 2. The CDR3 spans 15 residues. Germline CDR1 and CDR2: SGHNT and YYREEE (reference sequence). CDR3 DNA: TGTGCCAGCAGCGAGACTAGCGGGAGCTACAATGAGCAGTTCTTC. Its protein is CASSETSGSYNEQFF.

The V call is TRBV7-2, the J call TRBJ2-5; 9 positions agree with TRBD2. CDR3 size: 13 residues. The V and J ends lost 8 bases and 5 bases, in that order; junction bases with no gene match: 6. CDR1 and CDR2 from the germline V gene are SGHTA and FQGNSA. CDR3: CASGGRAGETQYF. The CDR3, as DNA: TGTGCCAGCGGCGGGAGGGCCGGGGAGACCCAGTACTTC.

J is TRBJ2-5 and V is TRBV5-1, with 7 bases aligning to TRBD1. Germline CDR1 reads SGHRS; CDR2 reads YFSETQ. The CDR3 covers 15 residues. V shed 0 bases and J 1 base; nucleotides not matched to a gene: 3. The CDR3 DNA reads TGCGCCAGCAGCTTGGGGCACAGGGGCCAAGAGACCCAGTACTTC. Its protein is CASSLGHRGQETQYF.

V gene TRBV5-1 combines with J gene TRBJ2-2, with a weak D call TRBD1 (6 bases). V lost 4 bases, J lost 0 bases, and 10 bases lay in between. The CDR3 has 15 residues. The germline CDR1 and CDR2 sequences are SGHRS and YFSETQ. The CDR3 spells CASSPGHPNTGELFF. For the CDR3, the DNA is TGCGCCAGCAGCCCGGGACACCCGAACACCGGGGAGCTGTTTTTT.

For this clone: Distinct nucleotide sequences in the sample also encode this CDR3. CDR3 sequence: CASSPGQDYGYTF. CDR3 nucleotide sequence: TGTGCCAGCTCACCAGGCCAGGACTATGGCTACACCTTC. The chain links TRBV18 to TRBJ1-2; no clear D. Trimming removed 2 bases from V and 3 bases from J, with 7 bases in between. The CDR3 length is 13 residues. The germline gives CDR1 KGHSH, CDR2 LQKENI.

The chain combines TRBV5-6 with TRBJ1-2, with 7 bases that match TRBD1. V lost 3 bases and J lost 5; bases outside the gene matches: 7. Per the germline V gene, CDR1 is SGHDT and CDR2 is YYEEEE. The CDR3 is 14 residues long. CDR3 DNA sequence: TGTGCCAGCAGCTGGGACAGAGAAACTTATGGCTACACCTTC. Translation: CASSWDRETYGYTF.

The chain is built from TRBV28 and TRBJ1-4; 9 bases agree with TRBD1. Germline V gene sequence: CDR1 MDHEN, CDR2 SYDVKM. V was clipped by 3 bases and J by 6 bases; unmatched bases: 5. The CDR3 sequence is 15 residues long. The DNA for the CDR3 is TGTGCCAGCAGTTTTGGGACAGGGAAAGATGAAAAACTGTTTTTT. Translated: CASSFGTGKDEKLFF.

This clone was seen more than once but under ten times. The J gene is TRBJ2-5, the V gene TRBV7-2; 7 bases agree with TRBD2. The CDR3 length is 14 residues. The trim removed 3 bases at V and 1 base at J, leaving 2 bases unmatched. The germline gives CDR1 SGHTA, CDR2 FQGNSA. The CDR3: CASSFGGTQETQYF. CDR3 nucleotide sequence: TGTGCCAGCAGCTTCGGGGGGACCCAAGAGACCCAGTACTTC.

This clone was observed once. This specimen includes other DNA sequences encoding the same CDR3. This rearrangement joins TRBV5-4 to TRBJ2-2; D uncertain. The CDR3 is 13 residues long. Germline loops: CDR1 SGHNT, CDR2 YYREEE (reference sequence). Deletions cut 2 bases from V and 0 bases from J, with 2 bases between. The CDR3 region has the DNA TGTGCCAGCAGCTTAGCGAACACCGGGGAGCTGTTTTTT. Protein: CASSLANTGELFF.

CDR3 nucleotide sequence: TGTGCCAGCAGCCTAGACCGTGACAAGACCCAGTACTTC. Protein product: CASSLDRDKTQYF. The chain recombines TRBV7-2 with TRBJ2-5; D is ambiguous. CDR3 length: 13 amino acids. The germline V and J ends were trimmed by 5 bases and 6 bases, with 13 bases remaining between them. Germline values: CDR1 SGHTA, CDR2 FQGNSA.